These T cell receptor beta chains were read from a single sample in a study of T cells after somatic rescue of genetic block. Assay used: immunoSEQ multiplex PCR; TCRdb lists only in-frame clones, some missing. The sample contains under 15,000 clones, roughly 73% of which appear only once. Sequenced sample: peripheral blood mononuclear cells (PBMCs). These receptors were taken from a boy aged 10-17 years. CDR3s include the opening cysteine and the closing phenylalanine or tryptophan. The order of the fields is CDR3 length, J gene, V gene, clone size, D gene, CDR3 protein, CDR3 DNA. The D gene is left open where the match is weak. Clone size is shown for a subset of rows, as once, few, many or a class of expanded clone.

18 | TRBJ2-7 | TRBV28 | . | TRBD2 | CASSFEIAGGRGSYEQYF | TGTGCCAGCAGTTTCGAAATAGCGGGGGGTAGAGGGTCCTACGAGCAGTACTTC
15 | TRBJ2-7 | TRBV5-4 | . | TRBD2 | CASSLWGLAAHEQYF | TGTGCCAGCAGCTTGTGGGGACTAGCGGCTCACGAGCAGTACTTC
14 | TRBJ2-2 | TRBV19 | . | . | CASSILVAAGELFF | TGTGCCAGTAGTATTTTAGTTGCAGCCGGGGAGCTGTTTTTT
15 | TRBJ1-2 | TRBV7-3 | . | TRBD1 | CASSARDRASYGYTF | TGTGCCAGCAGCGCTAGGGACAGGGCATCCTATGGCTACACCTTC
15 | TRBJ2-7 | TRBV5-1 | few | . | CASSLISLGTYEQYF | TGCGCCAGCAGCTTAATCAGTTTGGGTACCTACGAGCAGTACTTC
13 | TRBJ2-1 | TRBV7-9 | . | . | CASSVGTYNEQFF | TGTGCCAGCAGCGTCGGGACGTACAATGAGCAGTTCTTC
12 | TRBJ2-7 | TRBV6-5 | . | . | CASIGRTYEQYF | TGTGCCAGCATCGGGAGAACCTACGAGCAGTACTTC
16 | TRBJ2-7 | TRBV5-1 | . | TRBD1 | CASSVLPRGIGYEQYF | TGCGCCAGCAGCGTTCTGCCCAGGGGGATAGGCTACGAGCAGTACTTC
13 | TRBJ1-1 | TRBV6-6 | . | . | CASSYTDRILPFF | TGTGCCAGCAGTTACACTGACAGGATTTTACCTTTCTTT
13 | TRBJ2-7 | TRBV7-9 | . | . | CASSPHASYEQYF | TGTGCCAGCAGTCCTCACGCCTCCTACGAGCAGTACTTC
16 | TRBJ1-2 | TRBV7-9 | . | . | CASSLAVGGREYGYTF | TGTGCCAGCAGCTTAGCCGTCGGGGGAAGAGAATATGGCTACACCTTC
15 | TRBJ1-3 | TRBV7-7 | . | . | CASSLGWGSGNTIYF | TGTGCTAGCAGCTTAGGGTGGGGCTCTGGAAACACCATATATTTT
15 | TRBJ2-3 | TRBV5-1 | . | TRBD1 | CASSTPGTVTDTQYF | TGCGCCAGCAGCACACCGGGGACAGTCACAGATACGCAGTATTTT
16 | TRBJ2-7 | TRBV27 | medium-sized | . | CASSQADILPPYEQYF | TGTGCCAGCAGTCAGGCGGACATACTCCCCCCTTACGAGCAGTACTTC
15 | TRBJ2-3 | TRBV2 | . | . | CASSGPPGDTDTQYF | TGTGCCAGCAGTGGGCCCCCGGGGGACACAGATACGCAGTATTTT
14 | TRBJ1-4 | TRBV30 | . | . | CAWTSKPFIEKLFF | TGTGCCTGGACCTCGAAGCCCTTTATAGAAAAACTGTTTTTT
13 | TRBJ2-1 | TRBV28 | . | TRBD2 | CASEGGFYNEQFF | TGTGCCAGCGAGGGAGGGTTCTACAATGAGCAGTTCTTC
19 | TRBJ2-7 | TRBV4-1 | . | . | CASSQDIPFTGPPSYEQYF | TGCGCCAGCAGCCAAGATATCCCCTTTACAGGGCCTCCCTCCTACGAGCAGTACTTC
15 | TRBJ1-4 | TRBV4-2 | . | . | CASSQGVTGGEKLFF | TGTGCCAGCAGCCAAGGTGTAACAGGCGGCGAAAAACTGTTTTTT
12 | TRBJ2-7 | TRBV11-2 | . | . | CASSPGHYEQYF | TGTGCCAGCAGCCCTGGACACTACGAGCAGTACTTC
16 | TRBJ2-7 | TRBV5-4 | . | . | CASSKATVPGSREQYF | TGTGCCAGCAGCAAGGCGACAGTGCCAGGTTCGAGGGAGCAGTACTTC
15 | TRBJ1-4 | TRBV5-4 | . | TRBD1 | CASSLQGAVGEKLFF | TGTGCCAGCAGCTTACAGGGGGCGGTAGGTGAAAAACTGTTTTTT
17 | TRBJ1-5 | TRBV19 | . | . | CASSIGFVGRGNQPQHF | TGTGCCAGTAGTATAGGGTTCGTGGGAAGGGGCAATCAGCCCCAGCATTTT
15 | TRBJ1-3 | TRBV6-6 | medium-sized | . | CASSYGGKSGNTIYF | TGTGCCAGCAGTTACGGGGGGAAGAGTGGAAACACCATATATTTT
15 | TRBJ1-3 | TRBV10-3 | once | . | CAIGDGGLSGNTIYF | TGTGCCATCGGGGATGGGGGGCTCTCTGGAAACACCATATATTTT
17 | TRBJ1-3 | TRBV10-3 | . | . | CAISESGRIFSGNTIYF | TGTGCCATCAGTGAGTCTGGCAGAATTTTCTCTGGAAACACCATATATTTT
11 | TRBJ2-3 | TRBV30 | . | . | CAWSSTDTQYF | TGTGCCTGGAGTAGCACAGATACGCAGTATTTT
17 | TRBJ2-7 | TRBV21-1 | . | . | CASSKGERFGKRNEQYF | TGTGCCAGCAGCAAAGGGGAAAGATTCGGGAAGAGGAACGAGCAGTACTTC
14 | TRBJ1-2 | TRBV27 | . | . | CASSSLGVPNGYTF | TGTGCCAGCAGTTCCCTAGGGGTCCCAAACGGCTACACCTTC
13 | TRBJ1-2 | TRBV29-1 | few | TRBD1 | CSVGTGENYGYTF | TGCAGCGTTGGGACAGGGGAAAACTATGGCTACACCTTC
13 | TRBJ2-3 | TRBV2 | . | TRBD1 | CALQGVNTDTQYF | TGTGCCCTGCAGGGGGTCAACACAGATACGCAGTATTTT
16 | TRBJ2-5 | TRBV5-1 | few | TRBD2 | CASSLALAGPLETQYF | TGCGCCAGCAGCTTGGCTCTAGCGGGGCCTTTGGAGACCCAGTACTTC
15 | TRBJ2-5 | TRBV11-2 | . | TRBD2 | CASSWGGRVQETQYF | TGTGCCAGCAGCTGGGGCGGGAGGGTCCAAGAGACCCAGTACTTC
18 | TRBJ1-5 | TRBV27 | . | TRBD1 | CASSLSWTGGRSNQPQHF | TGTGCCAGCAGTTTATCGTGGACAGGGGGCCGGAGCAATCAGCCCCAGCATTTT
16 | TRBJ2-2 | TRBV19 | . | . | CASSIVGGAGTGELFF | TGTGCCAGTAGTATAGTAGGGGGAGCGGGCACCGGGGAGCTGTTTTTT
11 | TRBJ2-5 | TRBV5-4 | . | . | CASSFVETQYF | TGTGCCAGCAGCTTCGTAGAGACCCAGTACTTC
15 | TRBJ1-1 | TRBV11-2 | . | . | CASSLDRGLNTEAFF | TGTGCCAGCAGCTTAGATCGGGGACTGAACACTGAAGCTTTCTTT
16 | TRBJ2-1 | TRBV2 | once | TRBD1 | CASSEPPGQTNNEQFF | TGTGCCAGCAGTGAACCCCCGGGACAGACCAACAATGAGCAGTTCTTC
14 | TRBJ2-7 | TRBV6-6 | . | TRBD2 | CASSYSAGGSEQYF | TGTGCCAGCAGTTACTCTGCCGGGGGGAGCGAGCAGTACTTC
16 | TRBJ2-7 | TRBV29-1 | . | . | CSVEGAFGGPSYEQYF | TGCAGCGTTGAAGGCGCCTTTGGAGGACCCTCCTACGAGCAGTACTTC
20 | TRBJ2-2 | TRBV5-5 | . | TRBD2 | CASSRRRLAGGLANTGELFF | TGTGCCAGCAGCCGCCGAAGACTAGCGGGAGGGCTTGCGAACACCGGGGAGCTGTTTTTT